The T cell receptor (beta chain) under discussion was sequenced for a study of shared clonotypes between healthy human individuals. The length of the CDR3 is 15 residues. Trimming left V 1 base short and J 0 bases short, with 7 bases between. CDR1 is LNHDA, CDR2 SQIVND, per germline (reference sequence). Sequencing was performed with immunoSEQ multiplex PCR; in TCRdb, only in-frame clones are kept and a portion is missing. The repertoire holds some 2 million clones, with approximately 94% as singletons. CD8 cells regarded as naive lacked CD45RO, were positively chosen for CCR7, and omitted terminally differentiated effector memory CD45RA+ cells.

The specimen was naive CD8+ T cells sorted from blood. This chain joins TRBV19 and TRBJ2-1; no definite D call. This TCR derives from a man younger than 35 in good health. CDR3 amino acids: CASSIVHDSYNEQFF. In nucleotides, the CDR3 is TGTGCCAGTAGTATAGTCCACGACTCCTACAATGAGCAGTTCTTC.